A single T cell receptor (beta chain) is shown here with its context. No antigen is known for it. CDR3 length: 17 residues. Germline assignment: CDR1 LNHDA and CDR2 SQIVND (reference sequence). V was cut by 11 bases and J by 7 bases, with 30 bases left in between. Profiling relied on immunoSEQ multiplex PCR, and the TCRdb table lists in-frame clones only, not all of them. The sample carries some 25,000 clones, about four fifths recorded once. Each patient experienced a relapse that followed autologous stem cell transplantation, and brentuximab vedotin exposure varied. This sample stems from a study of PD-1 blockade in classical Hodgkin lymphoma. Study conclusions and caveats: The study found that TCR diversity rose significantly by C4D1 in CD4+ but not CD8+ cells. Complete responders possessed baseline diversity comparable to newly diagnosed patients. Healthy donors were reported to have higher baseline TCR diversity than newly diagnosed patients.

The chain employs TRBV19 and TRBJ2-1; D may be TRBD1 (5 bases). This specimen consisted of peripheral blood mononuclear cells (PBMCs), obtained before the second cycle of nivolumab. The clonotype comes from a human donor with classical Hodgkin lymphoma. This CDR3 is CAVSSPTAPRFPNEQFF. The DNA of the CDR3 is TGTGCCGTCTCCTCCCCGACAGCTCCGCGCTTTCCGAATGAGCAGTTCTTC.